The 21 T cell receptor beta chains presented below share a single source sample, sequenced in a study of spatial heterogeneity in lung cancer. Study observations and caveats: In tumors, expanded intratumoral alpha and beta TCR counts tracked mutation counts.

As for time point: sample taken at primary tumor resection. Their antigens are not known. TCRdb used MiXCR to reprocess the 5' RACE reads, holding one entry per CDR3 protein. The sample records roughly 1,200 distinct CDR3 sequences, approximately 32% being singletons. The material sequenced was lung tumor tissue, taken at surgery. Receptor source: a male donor with early-stage non-small cell lung cancer.

A word on this clonotype: Being off target in a library aimed at alpha chains, this beta chain has a size of little meaning. The chain carries TRBV20-1 and TRBJ2-1; TRBD2 agrees at 11 bases. The CDR3 runs to 15 residues. The V and J ends lost 0 bases and 7 bases, in that order; junction bases with no gene match: 5. Germline CDR1 DFQATT, CDR2 SNEGSKA (reference sequence). The CDR3 region is CSARDGASGRNEQFF. The DNA of the CDR3 is TGCAGTGCTAGAGATGGGGCTAGCGGGAGGAATGAGCAGTTCTTC.

Comment on this clonotype: This beta chain turned up in a library designed for alpha chains; as an off-target read, its abundance says little. The J gene is TRBJ2-7, the V gene TRBV4-2, with D perhaps TRBD1 (7 bases). Germline V gene sequence: CDR1 LGHNA, CDR2 YNFKEQ. The CDR3 has 17 residues. V gave up 1 base and J gave up 3 bases, with 19 bases separating them. The CDR3 DNA sequence: TGTGCCAGCAGCCAAGGTGAGACAGGGCTGGACTACTACGAGCAGTACTTC. Residues: CASSQGETGLDYYEQYF.

Worth noting for this clonotype: This beta chain slipped into a library made for alpha chains as a stray read, so its size is not meaningful. V gene TRBV12-3 or TRBV12-4 combines with J gene TRBJ1-1; D unclear. V was cut by 5 bases and J by 7 bases, with 14 bases left in between. The CDR3 runs to 13 residues. The chain's CDR3 is CASSLLPPIEAFF. The CDR3 region has the DNA TGTGCCAGCAGTCTCCTACCCCCGATTGAAGCTTTCTTT.

As regards this clonotype: This beta chain is an unintended read in a library built for alpha chains; its size means little. This chain uses TRBV4-3 with TRBJ2-7, with D tentatively TRBD2 (6 bases). V lost 4 bases to trimming and J lost 0 bases, with 10 bases between them. Looked up from germline, CDR1 is LGHNA and CDR2 is YSLEER. This CDR3 comprises 14 residues. DNA for the CDR3: TGCGCCAGCAGCCCGGGGACTGACTCCTACGAGCAGTACTTC. It codes for CASSPGTDSYEQYF.

Of note for this clonotype: Little can be read into the size of this beta chain, an off-target read in a library designed for alpha chains. The V gene is TRBV7-9, the J gene TRBJ2-7; TRBD2 matches at 8 bases. CDR3 length equals 13 residues. Trimming removed 3 bases from V and 7 bases from J; junction bases left unmatched: 5. The germline gives CDR1 SEHNR, CDR2 FQNEAQ (reference sequence). Here the CDR3 DNA reads TGTGCCAGCAGCTTGGGACTAGTCAGAGAGCAGTACTTC. Translating it yields CASSLGLVREQYF. Supplemented by reference TRBV7-9 and TRBJ2-7, the full variable domain reads DTGVSQNPRHKITKRGQNVTFRCDPISEHNRLYWYRQTLGQGPEFLTYFQNEAQLEKSRLLSDRFSAERPKGSFSTLEIQRTEQGDSAMYLCASSLGLVREQYFGPGTRLTVT.

Details on this clonotype: For a library built for alpha chains, this beta chain is a stray read; little rests on its size. V usage is TRBV19 and J usage is TRBJ2-5; D unresolved. The ends were cut back, 4 bases at V and 1 base at J, with 13 bases in the middle. The CDR3 is 15 amino acids. Germline values: CDR1 LNHDA, CDR2 SQIVND (reference sequence). CDR3 nucleotide sequence: TGTGCCAGTAGTAAGGTCAGGCGGATCCAAGAGACCCAGTACTTC. Translation: CASSKVRRIQETQYF.

This clonotype was counted between two and nine times. A junction end diverges from the germline sequence, so it may reflect a read error. This beta chain represents an off-target read in a library built for alpha chains; its size is of limited meaning. The V gene is TRBV5-1, the J gene TRBJ2-2; D not certain. The CDR3 covers 14 residues. Germline values: CDR1 SGHRS, CDR2 YFSETQ. CDR3 sequence: CASSFAPNAGELFF. The CDR3 DNA follows: TGCGCCAGCAGCTTTGCCCCGAACGCCGGGGAGCTGTTTTTT.

To note about this clonotype: Because this beta chain is a stray read in a library intended to capture alpha chains, its abundance should not be given much weight. This chain uses TRBV24-1 with TRBJ2-2; D tentatively fits TRBD1 or TRBD2 (5 bases each). Per germline, CDR1 KGHDR and CDR2 SFDVKD. Trimming removed 3 bases from V and 2 bases from J, with 12 bases in between. The CDR3 length is 16 residues. The CDR3 DNA is TGTGCCACCAGTGATCCCTTTGGGACCAACACCGGGGAGCTGTTTTTT. This codes for CATSDPFGTNTGELFF.

By its share, this clonotype is medium-sized. Since the library was made to target alpha chains, this beta chain is a stray read and its abundance is not meaningful. V and J are TRBV15 and TRBJ2-1, with 12 nucleotides matching TRBD2. The CDR3 sequence is 17 residues long. The germline V gene encodes CDR1 LNHNV and CDR2 YYDKDF (reference sequence). V lost 5 bases, J lost 5 bases, and 10 bases stayed unmatched. CDR3 sequence reads: CATSRTARLAGDNEQFF. For the CDR3, the DNA is TGTGCCACCAGCCGGACGGCCCGACTAGCGGGAGACAATGAGCAGTTCTTC. The full variable domain, with the rest looked up from reference TRBV15 and TRBJ2-1, is DAMVIQNPRYQVTQFGKPVTLSCSQTLNHNVMYWYQQKSSQAPKLLFHYYDKDFNNEADTPDNFQSRRPNTSFCFLDIRSPGLGDTAMYLCATSRTARLAGDNEQFFGPGTRLTVL.

This clonotype is hyperexpanded. As an off-target read in a library built for alpha chains, this beta chain has a frequency of little significance. This sequence joins TRBV5-1 and TRBJ2-1; D is unresolved. CDR1 is SGHRS and CDR2 is YFSETQ in the germline V gene. V was shortened by 1 base and J by 5 bases, with 10 bases between the two germline ends. The CDR3 has 14 amino acids. CDR3 sequence reads: CASSLWVGHNEQFF. The CDR3 region has the DNA TGCGCCAGCAGCTTGTGGGTGGGCCACAATGAGCAGTTCTTC.

On this clonotype itself: A library made for alpha chains picked up this beta chain off target, so its size means little. V usage is TRBV30 and J usage is TRBJ2-7; D call uncertain. Trimming cost V 5 bases and J 4 bases, with 12 bases left between them. Germline V gene sequence: CDR1 GTSNPN, CDR2 SVGIG (reference sequence). This CDR3 spans 12 amino acids. The CDR3 spells CAWATPDYEQYF. CDR3 nucleotides: TGTGCCTGGGCTACCCCAGATTACGAGCAGTACTTC.

This clonotype was found a few times. Being off target in a library aimed at alpha chains, this beta chain has a size of little meaning. The rearrangement uses TRBV7-9 and TRBJ2-1, with a possible D match to TRBD2 (6 bases). This CDR3 region has 15 residues. V was trimmed by 3 bases and J by 2 bases, leaving 11 bases between them. Per germline, CDR1 SEHNR and CDR2 FQNEAQ (reference sequence). The CDR3 reads CASSLGLNAYNEQFF. CDR3 bases: TGTGCCAGCAGCTTGGGACTTAACGCCTACAATGAGCAGTTCTTC.

This clonotype was counted a few times. For a library built for alpha chains, this beta chain is a stray read; little rests on its size. The chain carries TRBV7-2 and TRBJ2-3; 11 positions agree with TRBD2. V lost 1 base and J lost 4; bases outside the gene matches: 4. Germline V gene data show CDR1 as SGHTA and CDR2 as FQGNSA. The CDR3 loop spans 16 amino acids. CDR3 DNA: TGTGCCAGCAGCTTAGAGGGACTAGCGGTGGCAGATACGCAGTATTTT. This translates into CASSLEGLAVADTQYF.

The sample holds a few counts of this clonotype. As an off-target read in a library built for alpha chains, this beta chain has a frequency of little significance. The J gene is TRBJ2-2, the V gene TRBV29-1; maybe TRBD2 (5 bases). The CDR3 contains 15 residues. In germline, CDR1 is SQVTM, CDR2 ANQGSEA. V lost 2 bases and J lost 4, with 14 bases in between. The chain's CDR3 is CSVELAARGTGELFF. The CDR3 nucleotides read TGCAGCGTTGAACTAGCTGCCCGGGGCACCGGGGAGCTGTTTTTT.

In the case of this clonotype: This beta chain is a stray sequence in a library constructed for alpha chains; its clone size is not meaningful. This rearrangement joins TRBV7-3 to TRBJ2-5; D is unresolved. V was cut by 3 bases and J by 7 bases, with 9 bases left in between. The germline gives CDR1 SGHTA, CDR2 FQGTGA. The CDR3 extends over 12 amino acids. The CDR3 spells CASSFNLPTQYF. CDR3 coding DNA: TGTGCCAGCAGCTTTAACCTTCCGACCCAGTACTTC.

This clonotype is classed as medium-sized (0.01 to 0.1%). The library was designed around alpha chains, so this beta chain is a stray read whose abundance carries little weight. This CDR3 reads CASTRDSPSGANVLTF. CDR3 DNA sequence: TGTGCCAGCACTCGTGACTCACCCTCTGGGGCCAACGTCCTGACTTTC. The V and J genes are TRBV12-3 or TRBV12-4 and TRBJ2-6; D remains ambiguous. The CDR3 consists of 16 residues. Trimming took off 7 bases at V and 0 bases at J, with 13 bases between the two ends.

This clonotype rates as large. The library was prepared for alpha chains; this beta chain is a stray read, so its frequency means little. The rearrangement uses TRBV13 and TRBJ2-1; D unclear. The CDR3 is 13 residues long. With 3 bases removed from V and 4 bases from J, the gap between germline ends came to 7 bases. Germline V gene data show CDR1 as PRHDT and CDR2 as FYEKMQ (reference sequence). This CDR3 reads CASSFGEYNEQFF. The CDR3 DNA reads TGTGCCAGCAGCTTCGGAGAATACAATGAGCAGTTCTTC.

Notes on this clonotype: This beta chain is an off-target read within a library intended for alpha chains, so its frequency means little. The chain recombines TRBV12-3 or TRBV12-4 with TRBJ2-7; D is ambiguous. V shed 3 bases and J shed 3 bases, with 3 bases lying between them. The CDR3 has 11 amino acids. CDR3 DNA: TGTGCCAGCAGTTTTGGCTACGAGCAGTACTTC. This translates into CASSFGYEQYF.

By frequency in the sample, this clonotype is large (0.1 to 1%). This beta chain is an off-target read within a library intended for alpha chains, so its frequency means little. V usage is TRBV5-1 and J usage is TRBJ1-1; tentatively, D is TRBD1 (5 bases). The V end was cut by 4 bases, the J end by 1 base, with 14 bases between. This CDR3 has 15 amino acids. Germline loops: CDR1 SGHRS, CDR2 YFSETQ. The CDR3, as DNA: TGCGCCAGCAGCACCTGGGACGGCTCGAACACTGAAGCTTTCTTT. This sequence encodes CASSTWDGSNTEAFF.

Worth noting for this clonotype: Because this beta chain is a stray read in a library intended to capture alpha chains, its abundance should not be given much weight. J is TRBJ2-1 and V is TRBV11-3, with 9 nucleotides matching TRBD2. The CDR3 is 16 residues long. J was trimmed by 8 bases and V by 1 base; bases with no gene match: 9. The germline gives CDR1 SGHNT, CDR2 YENEEA. In DNA form, the CDR3 reads TGTGCCAGCAGCTTAGTTAGCGGGAGAGGTTATGATGAGCAGTTCTTC. Protein product: CASSLVSGRGYDEQFF.

This clonotype was recorded a few times. Being off target in a library aimed at alpha chains, this beta chain has a size of little meaning. The CDR3 DNA reads TGCGCCAGCAGCTTGGTAGCGGGAGACACAGATACGCAGTATTTT. Encoded protein: CASSLVAGDTDTQYF. The V call is TRBV5-1, the J call TRBJ2-3, with TRBD2 matching over 9 bases. The CDR3 is 15 residues long. After removal of 0 bases from V and 2 bases from J, the junction contained 1 base not matched to a gene. Germline V gene sequence: CDR1 SGHRS, CDR2 YFSETQ. Combining the CDR3 with reference TRBV5-1 and TRBJ2-3 gives the whole variable domain KAGVTQTPRYLIKTRGQQVTLSCSPISGHRSVSWYQQTPGQGLQFLFEYFSETQRNKGNFPGRFSGRQFSNSRSEMNVSTLELGDSALYLCASSLVAGDTDTQYFGPGTRLTVL.